The 4 T cell receptor beta chains in this list originate from one sample, sequenced in a study of T cells in localized non-small cell lung cancer. Profiling relied on immunoSEQ multiplex PCR, and the TCRdb table lists in-frame clones only, not all of them. The sample records 75,000 to 80,000 clones, 88% being singletons. The specimen comprised peripheral blood, sampled before any cancer treatment. These receptors all come from a woman between 35 and 75 years old with stage I squamous cell lung carcinoma.

This chain links TRBV5-4 with TRBJ1-1; a weak D match, TRBD1 (5 bases). The V end lost 1 base, the J end lost 4 bases, and 8 bases lay between the germline ends. Germline assignment: CDR1 SGHNT and CDR2 YYREEE (reference sequence). The CDR3 extends over 13 amino acids. The CDR3 nucleotides read TGTGCCAGCAGCTTGCAGGGAGGCACTGAAGCTTTCTTT. Translating it yields CASSLQGGTEAFF.

The J gene is TRBJ1-1, the V gene TRBV7-9, with 8 bases identical to TRBD1. The CDR3 runs to 14 residues. The germline gives CDR1 SEHNR, CDR2 FQNEAQ (reference sequence). Trimming took 5 bases from V and 4 from J; bases not matched to a gene: 6. The CDR3 bases are TGTGCCAGCAGCCAGGACAGGGCGGGCACTGAAGCTTTCTTT. Translation: CASSQDRAGTEAFF.

V is TRBV4-2 and J is TRBJ1-2; no reliable D call. The CDR3 totals 15 residues. Germline loops: CDR1 LGHNA, CDR2 YNFKEQ. Trimming took off 0 bases at V and 4 bases at J, with 12 bases between the two ends. CDR3 bases: TGTGCCAGCAGCCAAGATGGAGAGGGAGTCTATGGCTACACCTTC. This codes for CASSQDGEGVYGYTF.

The chain uses TRBV4-2 and TRBJ1-4, with a tentative D call TRBD1 (5 bases). The CDR3 has 15 amino acids. Trimming took off 3 bases at V and 4 bases at J, with 12 bases between the two ends. Looked up from germline, CDR1 is LGHNA and CDR2 is YNFKEQ. The CDR3 DNA is TGTGCCAGCAGCCATAATACAGGCCTTAATGAAAAACTGTTTTTT. Protein sequence: CASSHNTGLNEKLFF.